One sample yielded the 5 T cell receptor beta chains listed below, sequenced in a study of T cell responses to AZD1222 COVID-19 vaccine. Only in-frame clones appear in the TCRdb table, and some are missing; sequencing was by immunoSEQ multiplex PCR. The sample shows roughly 150,000 clones, less than 90% of them seen only once. The material was peripheral blood, obtained after recovery from COVID-19. All receptors derive from an adult who had recovered from COVID-19.

The gene calls are TRBV10-3 and TRBJ2-3; D is perhaps TRBD2 (5 bases). Germline lookup yields CDR1 ENHRY and CDR2 SYGVKD. The CDR3 totals 16 residues. V was clipped by 5 bases and J by 0 bases, with 15 bases between them. CDR3 protein: CAISTRDWDSTDTQYF. The CDR3 DNA follows: TGTGCCATCAGTACCCGGGATTGGGATAGCACAGATACGCAGTATTTT.

V usage is TRBV11-2 and J usage is TRBJ2-1; TRBD2 aligns across 12 bases. V was pared by 9 bases and J by 5 bases, with 14 bases of the junction left unmatched. Germline CDR1 reads SGHAT; CDR2 reads FQNNGV. This CDR3 spans 17 amino acids. The CDR3 loop reads CASRLAGASGLDNEQFF. The CDR3 nucleotides read TGTGCCAGTCGACTAGCGGGAGCGTCCGGTTTAGACAATGAGCAGTTCTTC.

The chain is built from TRBV19 and TRBJ1-2, with D possibly TRBD1 on 5 matching bases. The CDR3 covers 16 residues. V was pared by 3 bases and J by 2 bases, with 16 bases between. The germline gives CDR1 LNHDA, CDR2 SQIVND (reference sequence). The CDR3 sequence: CASSIFTTGPNYGYTF. The CDR3 DNA is TGTGCCAGTAGTATCTTTACAACAGGACCAAACTATGGCTACACCTTC.

V usage is TRBV7-9 and J usage is TRBJ1-6; D is undetermined. The CDR3 length is 13 residues. Germline lookup yields CDR1 SEHNR and CDR2 FQNEAQ (reference sequence). V was shortened by 1 base and J by 8 bases, with 6 bases between the two germline ends. CDR3 residues: CASSLGRDSPLHF. DNA of the CDR3: TGTGCCAGCAGCTTAGGGAGAGATTCACCCCTCCACTTT.

This chain uses TRBV2 with TRBJ2-3, with D hard to call. There are 11 residues in the CDR3. From germline, CDR1 is SNHLY and CDR2 FYNNEI. V was pared by 2 bases and J by 5 bases, with 2 bases between. Here the CDR3 DNA reads TGTGCCAGCAGTGAACGAGATACGCAGTATTTT. Protein: CASSERDTQYF. Complete variable domain (other parts from reference TRBV2 and TRBJ2-3): EPEVTQTPSHQVTQMGQEVILRCVPISNHLYFYWYRQILGQKVEFLVSFYNNEISEKSEIFDDQFSVERPDGSNFTLKIRSTKLEDSAMYFCASSERDTQYFGPGTRLTVL.